This T cell receptor (beta chain) was sequenced in a study of blood T cells in healthy people across ages. General observations from the study: From one million sequenced T cells, diversity estimates were lower bounds. Long-lived donors carried more naive CD4+ cells and greater diversity than aged donors.

This clonotype was counted a few times. Its specificity is unknown. PCR was performed a second time for about 7 to 12 cycles using a sample-barcoded 5' primer and a J-beta primer mix. Tagging of each cDNA molecule was performed by a template-switch adaptor with 12 random nucleotides. The yield of each sample was at least 3 million CDR3-containing paired-end reads. TCRdb reprocessed the 5' RACE reads via MiXCR and lists one record per CDR3 protein. The sample carries around 1,600,000 distinct CDR3 sequences, approximately 43% recorded once. This clonotype was sampled from a woman aged 18-35 years in good health. What was sequenced was blood.

CDR3 protein: CASSLAGVRYEQYF. CDR3 nucleotide sequence: TGTGCCAGCAGCTTAGCGGGGGTGAGGTACGAGCAGTACTTC. The chain employs TRBV11-2 and TRBJ2-5; perhaps TRBD2 as D (6 bases). Near its end, the DNA agrees better with TRBJ2-7, so the J call may be wrong. Per germline, CDR1 SGHAT and CDR2 FQNNGV. The CDR3 has 14 residues.